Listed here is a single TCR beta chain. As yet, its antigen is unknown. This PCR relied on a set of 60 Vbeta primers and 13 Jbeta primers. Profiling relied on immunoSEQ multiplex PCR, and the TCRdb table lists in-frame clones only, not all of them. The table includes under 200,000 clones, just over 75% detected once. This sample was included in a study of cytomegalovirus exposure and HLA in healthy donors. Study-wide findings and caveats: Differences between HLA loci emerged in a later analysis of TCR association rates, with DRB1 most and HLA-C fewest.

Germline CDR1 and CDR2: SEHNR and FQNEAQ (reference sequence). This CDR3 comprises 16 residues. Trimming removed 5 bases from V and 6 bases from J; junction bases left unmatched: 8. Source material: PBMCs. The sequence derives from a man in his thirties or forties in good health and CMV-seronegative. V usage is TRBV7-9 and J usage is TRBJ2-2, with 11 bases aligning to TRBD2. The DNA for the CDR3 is TGTGCCAGCAGCGCAACTAGCGGGAGTCTGTCCGGGGAGCTGTTTTTT. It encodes CASSATSGSLSGELFF. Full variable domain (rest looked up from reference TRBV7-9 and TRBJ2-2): DTGVSQNPRHKITKRGQNVTFRCDPISEHNRLYWYRQTLGQGPEFLTYFQNEAQLEKSRLLSDRFSAERPKGSFSTLEIQRTEQGDSAMYLCASSATSGSLSGELFFGEGSRLTVL.